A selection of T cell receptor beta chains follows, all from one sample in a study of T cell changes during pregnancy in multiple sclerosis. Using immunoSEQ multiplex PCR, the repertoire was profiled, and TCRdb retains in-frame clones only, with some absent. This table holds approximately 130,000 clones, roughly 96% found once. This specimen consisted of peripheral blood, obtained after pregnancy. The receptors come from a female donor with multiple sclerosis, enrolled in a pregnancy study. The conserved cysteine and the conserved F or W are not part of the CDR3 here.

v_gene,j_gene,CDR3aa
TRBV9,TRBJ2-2,ASSVGVVGELF
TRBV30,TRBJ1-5,AWSVMSSNQPQH
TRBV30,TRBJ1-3,AWSVGRGRNTIY
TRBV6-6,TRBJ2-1,ASSYSPSGYNEQF
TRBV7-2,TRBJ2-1,ASSFSGSSYNEQF
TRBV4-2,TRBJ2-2,ASSQDRATGELF
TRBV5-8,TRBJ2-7,ASSLGDRASYEQY
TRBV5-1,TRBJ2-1,ASSFPSNEQF
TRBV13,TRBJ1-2,ASSPFSGDRAKTNGYT
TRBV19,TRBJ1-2,ASIHNAVSYGYT
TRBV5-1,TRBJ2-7,ASSLELAGGFSSYEQY
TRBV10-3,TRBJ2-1,AISESTGMTYNEQF
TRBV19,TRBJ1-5,AGGRAGSGNQPQH
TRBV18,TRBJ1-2,ASSLSTGGANYGYT
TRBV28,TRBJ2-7,ASSSSGSRREQY
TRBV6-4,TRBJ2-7,ASSDSSSGRARLYEQY
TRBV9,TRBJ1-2,ASSASLGGGTIELDYT
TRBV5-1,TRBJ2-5,ASSPEGLPGQGGETQY
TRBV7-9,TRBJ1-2,ASSRSRADANYGYT
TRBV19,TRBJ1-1,ASSIVTGGGTEAF
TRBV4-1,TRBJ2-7,ASSLGVAGHYEQY
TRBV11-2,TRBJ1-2,ASSPGGQLGGYT
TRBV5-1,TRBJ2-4,ASSLGQGPQNIQY
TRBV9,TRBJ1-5,ASSPTAGGSQPQH
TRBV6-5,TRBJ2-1,ASSRGSNEQF
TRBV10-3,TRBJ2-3,AISEAGVGTDTQY
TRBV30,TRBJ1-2,AWSVMAANYGYT
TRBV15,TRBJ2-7,ATSRERTTYEQY
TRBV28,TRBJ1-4,ASSFLGGPNEKLF
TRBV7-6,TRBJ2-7,ASSLGRGPYEQY
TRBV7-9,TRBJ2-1,ASSRQGGPGF
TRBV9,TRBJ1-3,ASSPQGITGNTIY
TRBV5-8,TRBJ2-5,ASSSVQGGETQY
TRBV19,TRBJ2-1,ASSIGLAGAGPYNEQF
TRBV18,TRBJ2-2,ASSPRQGDTGELF
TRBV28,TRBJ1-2,ASSRTGEYYGYT